This T cell receptor beta chain was sequenced during a study of T cell changes during pregnancy in multiple sclerosis. The data were produced by immunoSEQ multiplex PCR, yet TCRdb's version contains in-frame clones alone and is incomplete. The table records about 98,000 clones, 92% of them present only once. Germline V gene sequence: CDR1 SGHRS, CDR2 YFSETQ. V was clipped by 0 bases and J by 3 bases, with 7 bases between them. The CDR3 sequence is 14 residues long. The sequence derives from a female donor in good health, enrolled as a control in a pregnancy study. This chain links TRBV5-1 with TRBJ1-5, with a tentative D call TRBD1 (6 bases). Sample: peripheral blood, taken after pregnancy. The chain's CDR3 is CASSLDRDNQPQHF. The CDR3 DNA is TGCGCCAGCAGCTTGGACAGGGACAATCAGCCCCAGCATTTT.